Listed here are 7 T cell receptor beta chains from one sample, sequenced in a study of shared clonotypes between healthy human individuals. The protocol was immunoSEQ multiplex PCR, while the TCRdb copy is restricted to in-frame clones and leaves out a portion. The table shows 75,000 to 100,000 clones, with approximately 44% occurring only once. Sequenced: PBMCs. Receptor source: a woman aged 40 to 50 in good health. Some clones in this sample may be carry-over from other donors' samples.

This chain uses TRBV25-1 with TRBJ2-7, with a tentative D call TRBD1 (5 bases). Between the trimmed V and J ends, which lost 6 bases and 0 bases, there was a span of 12 bases. Germline V gene data show CDR1 as MGHDK and CDR2 as SYGVNS. The CDR3 has 14 residues. The CDR3 spells CASRRTGSSYEQYF. In DNA form, the CDR3 reads TGTGCCAGCAGGAGAACAGGATCCTCCTACGAGCAGTACTTC.

This clone has just a few counts. The chain has TRBV29-1 and TRBJ2-3; D is undetermined. V was cut by 5 bases and J by 0 bases, with 6 bases left in between. CDR3 length: 12 amino acids. The germline V gene has CDR1 SQVTM and CDR2 ANQGSEA. CDR3 sequence: CSVRPSTDTQYF. In DNA, the CDR3 is TGCAGCGTTCGGCCCAGCACAGATACGCAGTATTTT.

The chain links TRBV6-6 to TRBJ1-4; 9 nucleotides match TRBD1. Trimming cost V 6 bases and J 7 bases; bases outside gene matches: 9. The CDR3 extends over 15 amino acids. CDR1 MNHNY and CDR2 SVGAGI come from the germline V gene (reference sequence). The CDR3 region is CASSTEDRGFEKLFF. As DNA, the CDR3 is TGTGCCAGCAGCACCGAGGACAGGGGCTTTGAAAAACTGTTTTTT.

This rearrangement joins TRBV18 to TRBJ2-6; 8 bases match TRBD1. The CDR3 has 15 residues. Germline loops: CDR1 KGHSH, CDR2 LQKENI. V shed 5 bases and J 4 bases; nucleotides not matched to a gene: 4. The CDR3 DNA reads as TGTGCCAGCTCAACAGGGGGGAAAGGGGCCAACGTCCTGACTTTC. It yields the protein CASSTGGKGANVLTF.

V usage is TRBV6-5 and J usage is TRBJ2-5; 8 nucleotides align to TRBD2. Germline V gene data show CDR1 as MNHEY and CDR2 as SVGAGI. V shed 6 bases and J 11 bases; nucleotides not matched to a gene: 14. This CDR3 spans 14 amino acids. In DNA, the CDR3 is TGTGCCAGCAGCCGGAGCAGCGGGAGTTGGGAGCAGTACTTC. It is translated as CASSRSSGSWEQYF.

As for this clone: This CDR3 fails to terminate in the conserved phenylalanine or tryptophan, so it likely reflects a read error. The chain has TRBV29-1 and TRBJ1-6; perhaps TRBD1 as D (5 bases). CDR1 is SQVTM, CDR2 ANQGSEA, per germline. This CDR3 region has 13 residues. The V end lost 7 bases, the J end lost 8 bases, and 15 bases lay between the germline ends. The CDR3 coding sequence is TGCAGCGCCCGGGACGGCCACGATTCACCCCTCCACCTT. Its translation is CSARDGHDSPLHL.

A word on this clone: A far larger clone is a single base away, which makes a read error likely. The CDR3 carries no conserved terminal phenylalanine or tryptophan, so it likely arises from a read error. CDR3 DNA sequence: TGTGCCTGGAGTGTGGGGACTAGCTCGTACGAGCAGTACTCC. Translated: CAWSVGTSSYEQYS. V is TRBV30 and J is TRBJ2-7; 9 bases agree with TRBD2. V lost 0 bases to trimming and J lost 4 bases; unmatched junction nucleotides: 4. The CDR3 has 14 amino acids. Looked up from germline, CDR1 is GTSNPN and CDR2 is SVGIG (reference sequence).